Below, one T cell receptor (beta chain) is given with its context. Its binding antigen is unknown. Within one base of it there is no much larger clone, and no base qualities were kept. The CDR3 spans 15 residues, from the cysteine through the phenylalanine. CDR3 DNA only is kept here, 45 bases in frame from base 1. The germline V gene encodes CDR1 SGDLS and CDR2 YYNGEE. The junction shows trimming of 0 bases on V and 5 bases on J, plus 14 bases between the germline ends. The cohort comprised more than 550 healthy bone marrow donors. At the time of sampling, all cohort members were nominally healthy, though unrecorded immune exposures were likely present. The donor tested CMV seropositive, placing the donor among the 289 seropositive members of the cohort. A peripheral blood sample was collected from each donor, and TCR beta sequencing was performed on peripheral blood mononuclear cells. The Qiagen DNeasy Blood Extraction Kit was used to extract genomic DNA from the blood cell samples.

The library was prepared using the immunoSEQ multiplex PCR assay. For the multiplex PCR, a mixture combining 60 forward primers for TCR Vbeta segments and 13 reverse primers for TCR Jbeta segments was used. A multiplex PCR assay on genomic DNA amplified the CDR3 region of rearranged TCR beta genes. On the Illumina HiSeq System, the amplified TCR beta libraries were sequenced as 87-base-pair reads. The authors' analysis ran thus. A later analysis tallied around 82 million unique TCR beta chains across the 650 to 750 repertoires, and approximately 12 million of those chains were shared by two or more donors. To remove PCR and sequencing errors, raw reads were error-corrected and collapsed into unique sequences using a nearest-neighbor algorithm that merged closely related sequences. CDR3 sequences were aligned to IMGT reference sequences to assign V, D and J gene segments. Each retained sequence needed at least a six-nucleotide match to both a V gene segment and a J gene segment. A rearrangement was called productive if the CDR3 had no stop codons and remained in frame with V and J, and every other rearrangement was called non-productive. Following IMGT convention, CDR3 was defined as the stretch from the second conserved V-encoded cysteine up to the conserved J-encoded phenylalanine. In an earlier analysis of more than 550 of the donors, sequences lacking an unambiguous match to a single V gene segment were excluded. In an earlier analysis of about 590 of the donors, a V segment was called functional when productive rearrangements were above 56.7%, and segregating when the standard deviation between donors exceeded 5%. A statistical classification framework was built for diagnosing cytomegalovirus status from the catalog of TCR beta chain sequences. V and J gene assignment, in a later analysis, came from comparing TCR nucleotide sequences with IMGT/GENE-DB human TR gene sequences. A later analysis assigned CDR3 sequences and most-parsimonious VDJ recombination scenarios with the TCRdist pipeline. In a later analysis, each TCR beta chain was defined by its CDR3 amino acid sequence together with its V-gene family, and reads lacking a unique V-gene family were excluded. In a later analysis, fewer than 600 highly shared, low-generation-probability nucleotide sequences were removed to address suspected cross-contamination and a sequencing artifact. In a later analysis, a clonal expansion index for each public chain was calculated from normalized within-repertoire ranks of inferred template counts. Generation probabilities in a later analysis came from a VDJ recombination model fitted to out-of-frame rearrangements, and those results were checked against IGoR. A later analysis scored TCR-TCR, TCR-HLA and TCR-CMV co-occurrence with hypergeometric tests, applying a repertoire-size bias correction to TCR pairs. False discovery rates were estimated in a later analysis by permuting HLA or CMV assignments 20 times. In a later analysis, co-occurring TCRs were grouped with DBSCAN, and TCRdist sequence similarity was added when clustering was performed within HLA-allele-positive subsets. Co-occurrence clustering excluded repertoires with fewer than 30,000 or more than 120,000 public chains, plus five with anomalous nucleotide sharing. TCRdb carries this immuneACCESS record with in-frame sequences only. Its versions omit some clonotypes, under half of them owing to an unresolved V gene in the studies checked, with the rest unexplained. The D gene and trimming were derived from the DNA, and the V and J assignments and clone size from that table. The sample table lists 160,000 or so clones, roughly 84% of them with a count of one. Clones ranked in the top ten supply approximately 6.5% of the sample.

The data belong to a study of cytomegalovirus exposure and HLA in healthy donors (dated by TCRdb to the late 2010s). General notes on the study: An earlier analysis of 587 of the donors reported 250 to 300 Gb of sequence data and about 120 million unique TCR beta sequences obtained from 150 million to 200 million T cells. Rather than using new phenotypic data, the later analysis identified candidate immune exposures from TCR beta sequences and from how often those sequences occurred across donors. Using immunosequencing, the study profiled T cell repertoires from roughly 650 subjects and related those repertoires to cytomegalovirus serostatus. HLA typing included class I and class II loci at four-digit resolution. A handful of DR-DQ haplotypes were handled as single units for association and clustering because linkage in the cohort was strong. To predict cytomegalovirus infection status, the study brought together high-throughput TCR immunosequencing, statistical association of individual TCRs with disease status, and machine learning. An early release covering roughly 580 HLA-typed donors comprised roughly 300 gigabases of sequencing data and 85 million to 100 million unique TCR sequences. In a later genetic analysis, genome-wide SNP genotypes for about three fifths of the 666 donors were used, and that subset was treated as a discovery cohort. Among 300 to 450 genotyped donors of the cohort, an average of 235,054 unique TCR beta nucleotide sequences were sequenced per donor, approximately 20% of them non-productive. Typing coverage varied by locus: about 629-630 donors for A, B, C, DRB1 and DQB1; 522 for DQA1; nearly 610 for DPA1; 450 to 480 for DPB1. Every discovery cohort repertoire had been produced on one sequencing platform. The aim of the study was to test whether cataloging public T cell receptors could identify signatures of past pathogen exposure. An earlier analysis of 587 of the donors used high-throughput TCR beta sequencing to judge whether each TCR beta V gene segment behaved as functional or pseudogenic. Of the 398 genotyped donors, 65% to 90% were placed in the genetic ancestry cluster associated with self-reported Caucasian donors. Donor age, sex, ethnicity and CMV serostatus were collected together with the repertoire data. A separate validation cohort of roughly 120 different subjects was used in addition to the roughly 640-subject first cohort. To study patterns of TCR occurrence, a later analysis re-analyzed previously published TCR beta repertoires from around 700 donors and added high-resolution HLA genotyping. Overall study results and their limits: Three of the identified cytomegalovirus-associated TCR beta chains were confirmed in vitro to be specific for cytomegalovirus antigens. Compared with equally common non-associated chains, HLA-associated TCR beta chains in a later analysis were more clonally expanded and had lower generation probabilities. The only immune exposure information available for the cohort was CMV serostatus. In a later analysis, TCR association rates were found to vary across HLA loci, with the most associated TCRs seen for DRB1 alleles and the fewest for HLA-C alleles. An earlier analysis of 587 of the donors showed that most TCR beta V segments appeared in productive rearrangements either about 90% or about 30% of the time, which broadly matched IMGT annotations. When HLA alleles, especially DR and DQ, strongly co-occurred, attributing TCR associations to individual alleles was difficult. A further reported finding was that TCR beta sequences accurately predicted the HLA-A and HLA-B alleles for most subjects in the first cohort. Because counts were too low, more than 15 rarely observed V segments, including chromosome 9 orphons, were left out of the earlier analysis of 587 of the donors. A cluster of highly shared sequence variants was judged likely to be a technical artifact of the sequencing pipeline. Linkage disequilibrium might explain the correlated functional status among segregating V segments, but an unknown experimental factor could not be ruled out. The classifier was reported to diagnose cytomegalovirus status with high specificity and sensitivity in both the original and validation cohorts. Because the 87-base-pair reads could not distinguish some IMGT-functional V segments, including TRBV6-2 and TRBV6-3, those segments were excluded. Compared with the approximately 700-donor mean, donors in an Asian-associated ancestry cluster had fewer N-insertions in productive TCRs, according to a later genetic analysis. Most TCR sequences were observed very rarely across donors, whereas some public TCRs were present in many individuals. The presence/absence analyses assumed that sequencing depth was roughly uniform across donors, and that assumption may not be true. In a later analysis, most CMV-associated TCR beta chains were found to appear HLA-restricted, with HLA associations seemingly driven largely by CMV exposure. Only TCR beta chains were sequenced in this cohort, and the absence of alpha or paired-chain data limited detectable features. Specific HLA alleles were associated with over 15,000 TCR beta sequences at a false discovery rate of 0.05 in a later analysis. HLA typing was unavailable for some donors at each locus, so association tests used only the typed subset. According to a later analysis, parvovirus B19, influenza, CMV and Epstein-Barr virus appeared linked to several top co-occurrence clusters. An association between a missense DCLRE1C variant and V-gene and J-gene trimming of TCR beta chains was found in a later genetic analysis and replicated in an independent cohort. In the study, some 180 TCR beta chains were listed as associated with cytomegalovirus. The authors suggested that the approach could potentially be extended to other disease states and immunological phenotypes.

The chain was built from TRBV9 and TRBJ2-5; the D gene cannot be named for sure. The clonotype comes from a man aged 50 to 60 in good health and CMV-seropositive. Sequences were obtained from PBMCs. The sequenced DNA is TGTGCCAGCAGCGTAGATCCGGGTTTCGGTGAGACCCAGTACTTC. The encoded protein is CASSVDPGFGETQYF.